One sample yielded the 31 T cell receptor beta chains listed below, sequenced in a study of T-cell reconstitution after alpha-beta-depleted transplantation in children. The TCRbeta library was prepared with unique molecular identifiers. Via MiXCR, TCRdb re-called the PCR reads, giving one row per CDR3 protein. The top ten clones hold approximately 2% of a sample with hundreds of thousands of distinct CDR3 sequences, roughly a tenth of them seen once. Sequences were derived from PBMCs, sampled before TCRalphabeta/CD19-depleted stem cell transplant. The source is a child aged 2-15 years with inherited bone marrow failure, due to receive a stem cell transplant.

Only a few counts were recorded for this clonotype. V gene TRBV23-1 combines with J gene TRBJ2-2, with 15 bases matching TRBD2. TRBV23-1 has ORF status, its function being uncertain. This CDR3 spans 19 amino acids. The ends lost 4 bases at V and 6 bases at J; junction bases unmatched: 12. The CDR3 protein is CASSLRTSGRAAFAGELFF. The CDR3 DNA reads TGCGCCAGCAGTCTAAGGACTAGCGGGAGGGCCGCTTTCGCCGGGGAGCTGTTTTTT.

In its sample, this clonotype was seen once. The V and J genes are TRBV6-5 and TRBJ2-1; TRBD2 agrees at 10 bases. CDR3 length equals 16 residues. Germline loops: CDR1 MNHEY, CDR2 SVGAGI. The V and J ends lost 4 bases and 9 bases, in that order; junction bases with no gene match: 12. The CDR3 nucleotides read TGTGCCAGCAGTTCCTTAGGGCTAGCGGGAGAGGGTGAGCAGTTCTTC. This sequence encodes CASSSLGLAGEGEQFF.

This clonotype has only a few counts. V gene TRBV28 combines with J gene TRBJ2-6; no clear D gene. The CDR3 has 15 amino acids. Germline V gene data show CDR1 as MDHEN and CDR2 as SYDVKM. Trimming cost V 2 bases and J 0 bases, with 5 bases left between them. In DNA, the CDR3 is TGTGCCAGCAGTTTAGCGCACTCTGGGGCCAACGTCCTGACTTTC. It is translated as CASSLAHSGANVLTF.

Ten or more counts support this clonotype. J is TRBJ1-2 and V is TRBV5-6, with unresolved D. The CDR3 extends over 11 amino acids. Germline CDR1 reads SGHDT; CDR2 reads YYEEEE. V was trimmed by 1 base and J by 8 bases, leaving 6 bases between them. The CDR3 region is CASSLYSGYTF. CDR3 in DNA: TGTGCCAGCAGCTTGTACTCAGGCTACACCTTC.

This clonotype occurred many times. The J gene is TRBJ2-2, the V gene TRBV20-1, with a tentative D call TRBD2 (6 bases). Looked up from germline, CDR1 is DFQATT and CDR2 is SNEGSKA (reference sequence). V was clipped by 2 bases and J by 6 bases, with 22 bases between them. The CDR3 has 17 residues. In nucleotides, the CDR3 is TGCAGTGCTAGAACCTTATCAGGGAGGCAGTTCGCCGGGGAGCTGTTTTTT. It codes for CSARTLSGRQFAGELFF.

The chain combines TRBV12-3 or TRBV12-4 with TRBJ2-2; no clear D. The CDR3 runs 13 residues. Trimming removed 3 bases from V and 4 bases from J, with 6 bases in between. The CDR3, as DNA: TGTGCCAGCAGTTTTGGCTTCACCGGGGAGCTGTTTTTT. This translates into CASSFGFTGELFF.

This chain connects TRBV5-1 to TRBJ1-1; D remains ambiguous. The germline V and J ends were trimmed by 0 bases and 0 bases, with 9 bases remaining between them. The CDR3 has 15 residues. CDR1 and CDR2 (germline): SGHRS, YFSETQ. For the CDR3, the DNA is TGCGCCAGCAGCTTGGATCCAGGACTGAACACTGAAGCTTTCTTT. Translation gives CASSLDPGLNTEAFF.

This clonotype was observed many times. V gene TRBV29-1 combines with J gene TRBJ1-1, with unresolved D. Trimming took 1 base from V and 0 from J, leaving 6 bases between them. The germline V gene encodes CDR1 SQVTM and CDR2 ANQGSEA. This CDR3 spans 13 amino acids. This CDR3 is CSVEGVLNTEAFF. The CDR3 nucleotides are TGCAGCGTTGAAGGGGTCTTGAACACTGAAGCTTTCTTT. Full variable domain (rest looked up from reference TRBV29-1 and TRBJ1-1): SAVISQKPSRDICQRGTSLTIQCQVDSQVTMMFWYRQQPGQSLTLIATANQGSEATYESGFVIDKFPISRPNLTFSTLTVSNMSPEDSSIYLCSVEGVLNTEAFFGQGTRLTVV.

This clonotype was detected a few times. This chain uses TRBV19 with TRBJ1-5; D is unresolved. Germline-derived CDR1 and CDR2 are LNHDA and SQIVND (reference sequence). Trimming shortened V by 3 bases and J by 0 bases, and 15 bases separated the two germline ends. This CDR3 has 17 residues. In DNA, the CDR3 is TGTGCCAGTAGTATGATTTTTGGCATCCATAGCAATCAGCCCCAGCATTTT. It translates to CASSMIFGIHSNQPQHF.

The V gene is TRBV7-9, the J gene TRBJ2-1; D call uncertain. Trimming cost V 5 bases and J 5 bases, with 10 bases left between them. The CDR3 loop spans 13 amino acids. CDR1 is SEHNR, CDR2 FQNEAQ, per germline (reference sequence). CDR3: CASSPSANNEQFF. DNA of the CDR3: TGTGCCAGCAGCCCATCGGCCAACAATGAGCAGTTCTTC. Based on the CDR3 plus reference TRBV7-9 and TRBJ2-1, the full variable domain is DTGVSQNPRHKITKRGQNVTFRCDPISEHNRLYWYRQTLGQGPEFLTYFQNEAQLEKSRLLSDRFSAERPKGSFSTLEIQRTEQGDSAMYLCASSPSANNEQFFGPGTRLTVL.

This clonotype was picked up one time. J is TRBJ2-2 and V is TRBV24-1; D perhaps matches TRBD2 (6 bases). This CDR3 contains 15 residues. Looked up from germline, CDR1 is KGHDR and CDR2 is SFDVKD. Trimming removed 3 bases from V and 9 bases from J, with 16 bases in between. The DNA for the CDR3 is TGTGCCACCAGTGATGTGGGACTCCCCGTCCGGGAGCTGTTTTTT. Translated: CATSDVGLPVRELFF.

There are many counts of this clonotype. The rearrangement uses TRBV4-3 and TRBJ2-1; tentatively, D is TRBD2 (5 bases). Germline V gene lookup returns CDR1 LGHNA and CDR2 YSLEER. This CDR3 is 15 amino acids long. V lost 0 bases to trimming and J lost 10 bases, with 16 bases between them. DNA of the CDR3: TGCGCCAGCAGCCAAGATCTGGCGCTAGCAGTAGAGCAGTTCTTC. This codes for CASSQDLALAVEQFF.

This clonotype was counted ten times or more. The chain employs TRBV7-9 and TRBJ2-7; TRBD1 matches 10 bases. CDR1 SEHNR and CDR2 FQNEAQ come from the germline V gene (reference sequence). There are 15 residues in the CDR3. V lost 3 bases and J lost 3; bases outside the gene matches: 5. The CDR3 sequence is CASSFGTGDLYEQYF. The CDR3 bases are TGTGCCAGCAGCTTCGGGACAGGGGACCTCTACGAGCAGTACTTC.

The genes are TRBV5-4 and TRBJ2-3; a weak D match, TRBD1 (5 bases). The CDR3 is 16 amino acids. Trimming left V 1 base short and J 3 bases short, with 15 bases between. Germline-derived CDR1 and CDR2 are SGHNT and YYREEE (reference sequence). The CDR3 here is CASSLMAGMSTDTQYF. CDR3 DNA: TGTGCCAGCAGCTTGATGGCAGGGATGTCAACAGATACGCAGTATTTT.

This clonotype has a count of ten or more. The CDR3 nucleotides are TGTGCCAGCAGGGCCGACGCAGACACCGGGGAGCTGTTTTTT. It translates to CASRADADTGELFF. The chain employs TRBV12-3 or TRBV12-4 and TRBJ2-2, with D hard to call. The length of the CDR3 is 14 residues. V was cut by 6 bases and J by 3 bases, with 11 bases left in between.

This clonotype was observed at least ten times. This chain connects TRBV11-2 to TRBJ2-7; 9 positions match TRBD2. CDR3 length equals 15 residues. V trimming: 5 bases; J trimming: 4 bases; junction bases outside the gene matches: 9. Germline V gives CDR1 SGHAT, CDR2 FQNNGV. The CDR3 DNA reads TGTGCCAGCAGCCCCGGTGATAGCGGGAGATACGAGCAGTACTTC. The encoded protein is CASSPGDSGRYEQYF.

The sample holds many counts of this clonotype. DNA for the CDR3: TGCAGCGTTGTTGATGGGACAGGGGAGTTTGGGCACACAGATACGCAGTATTTT. Its protein product is CSVVDGTGEFGHTDTQYF. This chain joins TRBV29-1 and TRBJ2-3; 10 bases map to TRBD1. The CDR3 loop spans 18 amino acids. Trimming at V came to 4 bases and at J to 2 bases, leaving 15 bases not matched to a gene. Germline V CDR1 and CDR2: SQVTM, ANQGSEA.

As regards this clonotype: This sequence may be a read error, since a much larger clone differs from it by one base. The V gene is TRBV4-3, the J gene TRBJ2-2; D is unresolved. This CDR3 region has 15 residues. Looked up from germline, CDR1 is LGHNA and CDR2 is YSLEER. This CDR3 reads CASRLSITNTRELFF. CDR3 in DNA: TGCGCCAGCAGACTGAGCATCACGAACACCAGGGAGCTGTTTTTT.

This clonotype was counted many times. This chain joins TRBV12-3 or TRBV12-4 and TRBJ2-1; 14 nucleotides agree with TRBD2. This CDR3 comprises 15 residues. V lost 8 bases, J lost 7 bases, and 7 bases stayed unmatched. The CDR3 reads CASAIGTSGSNEQFF. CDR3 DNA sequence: TGTGCCAGCGCTATTGGGACTAGCGGGAGTAATGAGCAGTTCTTC.

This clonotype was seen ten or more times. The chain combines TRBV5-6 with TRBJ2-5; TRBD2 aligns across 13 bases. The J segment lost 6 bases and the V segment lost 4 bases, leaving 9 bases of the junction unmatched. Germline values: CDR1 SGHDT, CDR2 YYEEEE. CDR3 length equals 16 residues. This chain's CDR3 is CASSARLAGGSKTQYF. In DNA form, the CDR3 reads TGTGCCAGCAGCGCCAGACTAGCGGGAGGTTCGAAGACCCAGTACTTC.

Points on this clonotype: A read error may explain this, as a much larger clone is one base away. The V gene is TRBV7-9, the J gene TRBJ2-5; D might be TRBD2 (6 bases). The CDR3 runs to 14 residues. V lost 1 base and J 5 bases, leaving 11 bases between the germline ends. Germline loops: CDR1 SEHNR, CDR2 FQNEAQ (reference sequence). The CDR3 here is CASSLGTEGETQYF. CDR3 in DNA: TGTGCCAGCAGCTTAGGGACGGAGGGCGAGACCCAGTACTTC.

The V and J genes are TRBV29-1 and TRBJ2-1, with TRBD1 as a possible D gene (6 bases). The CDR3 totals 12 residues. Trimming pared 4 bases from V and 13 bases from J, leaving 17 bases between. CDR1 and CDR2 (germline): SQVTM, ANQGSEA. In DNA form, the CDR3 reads TGCAGCGTTGGGACAGCTTACAATGTCCAGTTCTTC. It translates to CSVGTAYNVQFF.

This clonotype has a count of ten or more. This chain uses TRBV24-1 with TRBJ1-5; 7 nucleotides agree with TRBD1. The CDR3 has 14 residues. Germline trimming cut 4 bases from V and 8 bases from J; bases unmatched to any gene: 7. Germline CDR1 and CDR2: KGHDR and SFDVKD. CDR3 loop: CATSDSDRAEPQHF. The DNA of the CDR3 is TGTGCCACCAGTGACTCTGACAGGGCGGAGCCCCAGCATTTT.

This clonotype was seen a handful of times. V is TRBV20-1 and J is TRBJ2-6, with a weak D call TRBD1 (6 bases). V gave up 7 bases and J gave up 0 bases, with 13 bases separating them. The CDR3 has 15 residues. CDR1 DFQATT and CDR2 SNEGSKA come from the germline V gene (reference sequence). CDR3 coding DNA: TGCAGTGGTGTACAGGGAGACTCTGGGGCCAACGTCCTGACTTTC. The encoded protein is CSGVQGDSGANVLTF.

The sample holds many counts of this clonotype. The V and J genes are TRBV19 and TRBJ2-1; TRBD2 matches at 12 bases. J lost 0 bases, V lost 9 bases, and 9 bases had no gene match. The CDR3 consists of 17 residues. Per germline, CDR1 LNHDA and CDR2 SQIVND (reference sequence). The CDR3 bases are TGTGCCAGCCACGGACTAGCGGGGCAAAGCTCCTACAATGAGCAGTTCTTC. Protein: CASHGLAGQSSYNEQFF.

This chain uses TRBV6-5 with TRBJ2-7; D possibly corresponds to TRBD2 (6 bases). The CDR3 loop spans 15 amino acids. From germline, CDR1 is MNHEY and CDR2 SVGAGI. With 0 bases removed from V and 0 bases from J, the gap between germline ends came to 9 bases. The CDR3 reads CASSYSLDYSYEQYF. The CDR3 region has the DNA TGTGCCAGCAGTTACTCGCTGGACTACTCCTACGAGCAGTACTTC.

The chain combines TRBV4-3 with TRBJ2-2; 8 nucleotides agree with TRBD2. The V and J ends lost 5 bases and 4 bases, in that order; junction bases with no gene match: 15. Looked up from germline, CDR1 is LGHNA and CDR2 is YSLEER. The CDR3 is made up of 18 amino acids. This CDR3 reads CASSRPGGAVLSTGELFF. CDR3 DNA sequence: TGCGCCAGCAGCAGACCGGGGGGGGCGGTCCTGAGCACCGGGGAGCTGTTTTTT.

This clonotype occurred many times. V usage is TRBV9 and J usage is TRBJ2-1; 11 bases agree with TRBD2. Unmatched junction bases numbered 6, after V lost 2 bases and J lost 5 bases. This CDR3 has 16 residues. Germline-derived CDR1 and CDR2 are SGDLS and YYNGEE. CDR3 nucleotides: TGTGCCAGCAGCGTTACTAGCGGGAGTGCCGACAATGAGCAGTTCTTC. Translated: CASSVTSGSADNEQFF.

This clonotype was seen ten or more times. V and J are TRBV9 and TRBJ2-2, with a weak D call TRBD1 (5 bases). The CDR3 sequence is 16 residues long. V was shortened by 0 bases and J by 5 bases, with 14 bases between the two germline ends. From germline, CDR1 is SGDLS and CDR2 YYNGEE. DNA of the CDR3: TGTGCCAGCAGCGTAGCTACATTTCAGGGAACCGGGGAGCTGTTTTTT. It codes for CASSVATFQGTGELFF.

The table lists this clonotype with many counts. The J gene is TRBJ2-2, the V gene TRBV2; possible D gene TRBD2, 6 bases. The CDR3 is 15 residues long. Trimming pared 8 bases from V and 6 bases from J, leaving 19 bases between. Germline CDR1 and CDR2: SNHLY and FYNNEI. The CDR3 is CASGSLGGTAGELFF. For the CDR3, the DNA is TGTGCCAGCGGAAGTTTGGGGGGTACAGCCGGGGAGCTGTTTTTT.

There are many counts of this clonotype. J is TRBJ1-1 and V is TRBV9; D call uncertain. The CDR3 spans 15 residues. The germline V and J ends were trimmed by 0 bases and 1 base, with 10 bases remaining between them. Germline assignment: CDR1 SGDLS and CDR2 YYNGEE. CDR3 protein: CASSVDARKNTEAFF. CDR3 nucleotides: TGTGCCAGCAGCGTAGATGCCCGAAAGAACACTGAAGCTTTCTTT.